This TCR beta chain was captured by sequencing in a study of cytomegalovirus exposure and HLA in healthy donors. Study-wide background: The study's early data release held some 85 million unique TCRs from HLA-typed donors.

The study, taken as a whole, reports: A later analysis reported that several of the most significant clusters appeared to be linked to common viral pathogens, among them Epstein-Barr virus. In a later analysis, across HLA loci, associated TCR counts were highest for DRB1, lowest for HLA-C.

The study ran its PCR with 60 Vbeta and 13 Jbeta primers. Repertoires were generated with immunoSEQ multiplex PCR, while TCRdb's copy carries only in-frame clones and drops some. The sample contains about 190,000 clones, roughly 80% of which appear only once. With respect to this clone: Its matching antigen is unknown.

CDR3 length: 12 amino acids. CDR1 and CDR2 (germline): MDHEN, SYDVKM. Trimming took 5 bases from V and 10 from J, leaving 14 bases between them. Material for sequencing was PBMCs. This TCR was sampled from a woman in her twenties or thirties in good health and CMV-seropositive. The J gene is TRBJ1-1, the V gene TRBV28; possibly TRBD1 for D (6 bases). DNA of the CDR3: TGTGCCAGCAGTATTACAGGGATGCCAGCTTTCTTT. It codes for CASSITGMPAFF.